This T cell receptor beta chain was recovered during a study of T cells in Graves' hyperthyroidism and ophthalmopathy. The table lists this clonotype with many counts. What it binds is unknown. Study results and caveats: From stable hyperthyroidism, ophthalmopathy was set apart by a 13 V-J model.

This CDR3 has 14 amino acids. The germline gives CDR1 DFQATT, CDR2 SNEGSKA (reference sequence). V was pared by 0 bases and J by 7 bases, with 6 bases of the junction left unmatched. TCR beta CDR3 sequences were amplified from RNA transcripts. First-round RT-PCR targeting the TCR CDR3 was performed with the HTBI primer set. MiXCR, run by TCRdb on the multiplex PCR reads, gives a single entry per CDR3 protein. The repertoire has 550,000 to 700,000 distinct CDR3 sequences, about 43% of them found once; the top ten carry under 20%. This receptor was obtained from an adult woman with Graves' disease, either hyperthyroidism or ophthalmopathy (not recorded which). Sequenced sample: peripheral blood or thyroid tissue (not recorded which). The chain has TRBV20-1 and TRBJ2-7; TRBD2 agrees at 10 bases. The CDR3 here is CSARDVAGGNEQYF. The CDR3 coding sequence is TGCAGTGCTAGAGATGTAGCGGGAGGAAATGAGCAGTACTTC.